The sequence of this T cell receptor beta chain was determined in a study of T cells in Graves' hyperthyroidism and ophthalmopathy. RNA transcripts provided the source from which TCR beta CDR3 regions were amplified. The HTBI primer set was used in a first-round RT-PCR of the TCR CDR3. TCRdb re-analysed the multiplex PCR reads in MiXCR, keeping a single row per CDR3 protein. The sample yields about 510,000 distinct CDR3 sequences, about 45% seen once. Overall study results and limits: Ophthalmopathy was model-predicted a median about six months pre-onset.

The sample holds a few counts of this clonotype. Its antigen is unidentified. The conserved phenylalanine or tryptophan normally closing the CDR3 is absent here, so this likely arose from a read error. The CDR3 totals 13 residues. Trimming took off 2 bases at V and 1 base at J, with 5 bases between the two ends. The V gene's germline CDR1 is SGHAT and CDR2 FQNNGV. Material: peripheral blood or thyroid tissue (not recorded which). This TCR derives from an adult woman with Graves' disease, either hyperthyroidism or ophthalmopathy (not recorded which). This rearrangement joins TRBV11-2 to TRBJ1-1; D may be TRBD1 (5 bases). CDR3 in amino acids: CASSLQGNTEAFL. The CDR3 bases are TGTGCCAGCAGCTTACAGGGGAACACTGAAGCTTTCCTT.